Presented here are 18 T cell receptor beta chains from one specimen sequenced in a study of post-analysis software for immune sequencing data. The study, taken as a whole, reports: A handful of TRBV segments were significantly more frequent in patients than in controls. TRBV5-6, TRBV5-1 and TRBV20-1 were among these segments.

No cognate antigen is known for these TCRs. Sequencing libraries made from TCR beta cDNA carried unique molecular identifiers. TCRdb reprocessed the PCR reads with MiXCR, giving one entry per CDR3 protein. The sample gives some 690,000 distinct CDR3 sequences, approximately 60% of which show up once; roughly 12% is in the top ten. What was sequenced was blood. These receptors were obtained from a girl aged 2 to 10 with multiple sclerosis.

A few counts support this clonotype. The chain uses TRBV29-1 and TRBJ2-1; 7 nucleotides align to TRBD2. The V gene end was trimmed by 1 base and the J gene end by 9 bases; junction bases not matched to a gene: 6. There are 13 residues in the CDR3. Germline values: CDR1 SQVTM, CDR2 ANQGSEA. The CDR3 bases are TGCAGCGTTGAAGGGAAGGGAGGGAGTGAGCAGTTCTTC. This gives the protein CSVEGKGGSEQFF.

The chain employs TRBV7-6 and TRBJ2-7, with 13 positions matching TRBD2. V lost 0 bases, J lost 2 bases, and 10 bases stayed unmatched. CDR1 is SGHVS, CDR2 FNYEAQ, per germline. The CDR3 is 19 amino acids. The chain's CDR3 is CASSLAPGLAGSAAYEQYF. CDR3 nucleotides: TGTGCCAGCAGCTTAGCGCCGGGACTAGCGGGATCTGCGGCCTACGAGCAGTACTTC. The full variable domain, its missing parts supplied by reference TRBV7-6 and TRBJ2-7, is GAGVSQSPRYKVTKRGQDVALRCDPISGHVSLYWYRQALGQGPEFLTYFNYEAQQDKSGLPNDRFSAERPEGSISTLTIQRTEQRDSAMYRCASSLAPGLAGSAAYEQYFGPGTRLTVT.

This chain's CDR3 is CASSPSGGVFRAFQETQYF. The CDR3 DNA sequence: TGTGCCAGCAGCCCCTCAGGGGGCGTCTTCCGAGCCTTCCAAGAGACCCAGTACTTC. This chain links TRBV7-3 with TRBJ2-5; 8 bases line up with TRBD1. The V and J ends lost 5 bases and 1 base, in that order; junction bases with no gene match: 18. This CDR3 has 19 amino acids. The germline V gene has CDR1 SGHTA and CDR2 FQGTGA.

In the case of this clonotype: At one boundary the junction diverges from the germline segment, which might be a read error. The chain links TRBV6-4 to TRBJ2-2; the D gene is possibly TRBD2 (5 bases). The CDR3 is 13 amino acids. CDR1 is MRHNA and CDR2 is SNTAGT in the germline V gene. The CDR3 bases are TGTGCCAGCAGTGACGGGAGCACCGGGGAGCTGTGTTTT. Its protein is CASSDGSTGELCF.

At least ten counts were recorded for this clonotype. V and J are TRBV5-6 and TRBJ2-3, with 9 bases matching TRBD2. The CDR3 contains 15 residues. CDR1 and CDR2 (germline): SGHDT, YYEEEE. Trimming cost V 0 bases and J 3 bases; bases outside gene matches: 2. CDR3 loop: CASSLGTSDTDTQYF. The DNA of the CDR3 is TGTGCCAGCAGCTTGGGGACTAGCGATACAGATACGCAGTATTTT.

The chain combines TRBV7-6 with TRBJ2-5; D might be TRBD1 (5 bases). V lost 6 bases, J lost 7 bases, and 12 bases lay in between. This CDR3 comprises 12 residues. CDR1 and CDR2 (germline): SGHVS, FNYEAQ. DNA of the CDR3: TGTGCCAGCAGATCCAGGGAAGGGACCCAGTACTTC. Translated: CASRSREGTQYF.

The rearrangement uses TRBV7-9 and TRBJ2-1, with D maybe TRBD1 (6 bases). Trimming cost V 4 bases and J 5 bases, with 9 bases left between them. The CDR3 is made up of 13 amino acids. CDR1 and CDR2 (germline): SEHNR, FQNEAQ (reference sequence). Written as DNA, the CDR3 is TGTGCCAGCAGCTCGGACAGCAACAATGAGCAGTTCTTC. It specifies CASSSDSNNEQFF.

CDR3 sequence: CASSSGTEQETQYF. The CDR3 nucleotides read TGTGCCAGCAGCTCCGGGACAGAGCAAGAGACCCAGTACTTC. V gene TRBV9 combines with J gene TRBJ2-5; TRBD1 matches 7 bases. The CDR3 extends over 14 amino acids. Germline V gene sequence: CDR1 SGDLS, CDR2 YYNGEE. The V gene end was trimmed by 4 bases and the J gene end by 2 bases; junction bases not matched to a gene: 5.

The chain combines TRBV6-5 with TRBJ2-2, with D unclear. In germline, CDR1 is MNHEY, CDR2 SVGAGI. The CDR3 sequence is 14 residues long. V shed 5 bases and J shed 10 bases, with 17 bases lying between them. The CDR3 loop reads CASSTHPTGSELFF. The CDR3 nucleotides read TGTGCCAGCAGTACCCATCCTACCGGGTCGGAGCTGTTTTTT.

CDR3 nucleotide sequence: TGCAGTGCCCCCCCCGGAGGATTGGGCTACAATGAGCAGTTCTTC. Encoded protein: CSAPPGGLGYNEQFF. The V and J genes are TRBV20-1 and TRBJ2-1; tentatively, D is TRBD2 (5 bases). CDR3 length: 15 residues. V lost 6 bases and J 3 bases, leaving 18 bases between the germline ends. Germline V gives CDR1 DFQATT, CDR2 SNEGSKA (reference sequence).

This rearrangement joins TRBV18 to TRBJ1-5; 7 bases are a match to TRBD1. With 4 bases clipped from V and 6 bases from J, the junction kept 6 bases outside the gene matches. There are 14 residues in the CDR3. Germline V gives CDR1 KGHSH, CDR2 LQKENI. The DNA of the CDR3 is TGTGCCAGCTCACTCGACAGGGAAGGTCAGCCCCAGCATTTT. It specifies CASSLDREGQPQHF. Full variable domain (outside the CDR3, taken from reference TRBV18 and TRBJ1-5): NAGVMQNPRHLVRRRGQEARLRCSPMKGHSHVYWYRQLPEEGLKFMVYLQKENIIDESGMPKERFSAEFPKEGPSILRIQQVVRGDSAAYFCASSLDREGQPQHFGDGTRLSIL.

This clonotype occurred a few times. This rearrangement joins TRBV29-1 to TRBJ2-3; 12 bases align to TRBD2. Trimming at V came to 1 base and at J to 1 base, leaving 9 bases not matched to a gene. The CDR3 is made up of 18 amino acids. CDR1 and CDR2 (germline): SQVTM, ANQGSEA. DNA of the CDR3: TGCAGCGTTGAAGGAGCCCCGACTAGCGGGGGACGCACAGATACGCAGTATTTT. Translating gives CSVEGAPTSGGRTDTQYF.

The chain joins TRBV5-6 to TRBJ1-1; 10 bases agree with TRBD1. Germline CDR1 SGHDT, CDR2 YYEEEE. The CDR3 spans 14 residues. Unmatched junction bases numbered 4, after V lost 4 bases and J lost 4 bases. CDR3 DNA sequence: TGTGCCAGCAGCCATGACAGGGGGCCCACTGAAGCTTTCTTT. This codes for CASSHDRGPTEAFF.

The V gene is TRBV14, the J gene TRBJ2-7; possibly TRBD1 for D (6 bases). From germline, CDR1 is SGHDN and CDR2 FVKESK. This CDR3 is 13 amino acids long. Trimming took 4 bases from V and 7 from J, leaving 14 bases between them. CDR3 residues: CASSLHRVREQYF. The CDR3 DNA reads TGTGCCAGCAGCCTCCACAGGGTTCGGGAGCAGTACTTC.

The chain links TRBV5-1 to TRBJ1-2, with 7 nucleotides matching TRBD1. V shed 3 bases, J shed 1 base, and the junction held 6 bases outside the gene matches. The CDR3 is made up of 15 amino acids. The V gene's germline CDR1 is SGHRS and CDR2 YFSETQ. The CDR3 sequence is CASSWGQSVNYGYTF. CDR3 nucleotide sequence: TGCGCCAGCAGCTGGGGACAGTCCGTTAACTATGGCTACACCTTC.

The chain couples TRBV7-9 to TRBJ2-4; 7 bases are shared with TRBD1. The germline V gene encodes CDR1 SEHNR and CDR2 FQNEAQ (reference sequence). The CDR3 runs to 13 residues. V shed 1 base and J 15 bases; nucleotides not matched to a gene: 9. This CDR3 reads CASSLVGTATTYF. The CDR3 nucleotides are TGTGCCAGCAGCTTAGTGGGGACAGCCACGACGTACTTC.

The chain links TRBV20-1 to TRBJ2-1; 8 bases fit TRBD1. The CDR3 runs to 12 residues. With V trimmed by 4 bases and J by 8 bases, 4 bases remained unmatched. CDR1 and CDR2 from the germline V gene are DFQATT and SNEGSKA (reference sequence). The DNA for the CDR3 is TGCAGTGCTAACAGGGGGGTGTATGAGCAGTTCTTC. Amino acids: CSANRGVYEQFF.

The J gene is TRBJ1-4, the V gene TRBV21-1; the table's D call, TRBD1, has no DNA check behind it. TRBV21-1 corresponds to a pseudogene. The CDR3 runs to 17 residues. The CDR3: CASSKVRQGEIGEKLFF. CDR3 nucleotide sequence: TGTGCCAGCAGCAAAGTCAGACAGGGTGAGATCGGCGAAAAACTGTTTTTT.